The T cell receptor (beta chain) under discussion was sequenced for a study of blood T cell repertoires in COVID-19. The table came from immunoSEQ multiplex PCR; TCRdb's copy has only in-frame clones and leaves some out. The table lists around 270,000 clones, about 88% of them singletons. After removal of 5 bases from V and 5 bases from J, the junction contained 8 bases not matched to a gene. This CDR3 comprises 15 residues. Germline V gives CDR1 LNHDA, CDR2 SQIVND (reference sequence). The specimen was peripheral blood. This receptor was identified in a man aged 55 to 70 who had recovered from COVID-19. V gene TRBV19 combines with J gene TRBJ1-1; 10 nucleotides match TRBD1. The CDR3 DNA follows: TGTGCCAGTAGTCCGAGACAGGGGGCGAGTACTGAAGCTTTCTTT. It is translated as CASSPRQGASTEAFF.